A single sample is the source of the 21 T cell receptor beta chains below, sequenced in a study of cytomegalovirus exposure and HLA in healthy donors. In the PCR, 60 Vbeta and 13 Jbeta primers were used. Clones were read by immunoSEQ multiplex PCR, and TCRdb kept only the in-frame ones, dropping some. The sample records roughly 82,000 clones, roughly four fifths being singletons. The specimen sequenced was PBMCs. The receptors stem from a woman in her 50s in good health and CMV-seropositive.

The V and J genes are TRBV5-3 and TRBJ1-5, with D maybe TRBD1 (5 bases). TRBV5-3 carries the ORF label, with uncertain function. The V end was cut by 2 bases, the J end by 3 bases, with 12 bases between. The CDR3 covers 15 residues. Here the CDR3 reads CARSFVTGNNQPQHF. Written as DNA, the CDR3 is TGTGCCAGAAGCTTTGTTACAGGAAACAATCAGCCCCAGCATTTT.

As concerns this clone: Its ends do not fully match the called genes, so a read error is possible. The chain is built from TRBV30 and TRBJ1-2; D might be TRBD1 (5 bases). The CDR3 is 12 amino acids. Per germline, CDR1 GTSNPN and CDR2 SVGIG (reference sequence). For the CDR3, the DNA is TGTGCCTGGAGTGTGGGGGGGGATGGCTCCACCTTC. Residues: CAWSVGGDGSTF.

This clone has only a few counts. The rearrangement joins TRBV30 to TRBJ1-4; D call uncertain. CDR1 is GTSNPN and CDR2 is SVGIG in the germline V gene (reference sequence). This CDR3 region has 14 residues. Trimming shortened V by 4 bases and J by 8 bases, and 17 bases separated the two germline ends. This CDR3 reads CAWTPTPSREKLFF. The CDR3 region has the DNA TGTGCCTGGACCCCGACCCCCTCGAGGGAAAAACTGTTTTTT.

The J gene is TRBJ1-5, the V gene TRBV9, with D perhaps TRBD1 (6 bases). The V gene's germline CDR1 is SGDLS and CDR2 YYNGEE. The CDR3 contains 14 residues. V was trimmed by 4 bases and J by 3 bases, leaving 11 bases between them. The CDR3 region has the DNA TGTGCCAGCAGCACACAGGGTGCCAATCAGCCCCAGCATTTT. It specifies CASSTQGANQPQHF.

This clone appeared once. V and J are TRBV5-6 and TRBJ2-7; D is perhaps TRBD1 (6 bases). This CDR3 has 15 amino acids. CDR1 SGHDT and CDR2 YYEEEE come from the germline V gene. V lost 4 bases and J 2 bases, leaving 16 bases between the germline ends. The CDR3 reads CASSPQQGGTYEQYF. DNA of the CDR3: TGTGCCAGCAGCCCCCAACAGGGTGGTACCTACGAGCAGTACTTC. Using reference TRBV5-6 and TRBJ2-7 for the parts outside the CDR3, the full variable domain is DAGVTQSPTHLIKTRGQQVTLRCSPKSGHDTVSWYQQALGQGPQFIFQYYEEEERQRGNFPDRFSGHQFPNYSSELNVNALLLGDSALYLCASSPQQGGTYEQYFGPGTRLTVT.

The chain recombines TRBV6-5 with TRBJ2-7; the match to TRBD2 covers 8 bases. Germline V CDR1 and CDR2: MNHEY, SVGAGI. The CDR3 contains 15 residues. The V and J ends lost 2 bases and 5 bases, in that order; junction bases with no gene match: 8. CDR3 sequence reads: CASSYRAGGLDEQYF. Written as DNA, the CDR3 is TGTGCCAGCAGTTACCGTGCGGGGGGTCTGGACGAGCAGTACTTC.

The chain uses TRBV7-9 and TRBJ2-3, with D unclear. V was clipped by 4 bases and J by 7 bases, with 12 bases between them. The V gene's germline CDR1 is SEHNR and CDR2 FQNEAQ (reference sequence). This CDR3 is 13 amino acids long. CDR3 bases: TGTGCCAGCAGCTCCCCCTCCCGTAATACGCAGTATTTT. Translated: CASSSPSRNTQYF.

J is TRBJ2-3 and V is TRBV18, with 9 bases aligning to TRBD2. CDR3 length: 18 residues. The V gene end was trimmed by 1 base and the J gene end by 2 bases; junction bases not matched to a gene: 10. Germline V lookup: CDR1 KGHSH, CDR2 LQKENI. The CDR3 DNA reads TGTGCCAGCTCACCACTAGCGGGAGTATCCAAACTCACAGATACGCAGTATTTT. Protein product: CASSPLAGVSKLTDTQYF. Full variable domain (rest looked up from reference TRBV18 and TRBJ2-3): NAGVMQNPRHLVRRRGQEARLRCSPMKGHSHVYWYRQLPEEGLKFMVYLQKENIIDESGMPKERFSAEFPKEGPSILRIQQVVRGDSAAYFCASSPLAGVSKLTDTQYFGPGTRLTVL.

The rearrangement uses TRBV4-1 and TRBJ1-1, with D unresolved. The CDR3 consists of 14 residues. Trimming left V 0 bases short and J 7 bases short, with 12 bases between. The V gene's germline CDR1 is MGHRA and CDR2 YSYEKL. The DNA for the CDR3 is TGCGCCAGCAGCCAAGATGGAGCCAGAAATGAAGCTTTCTTT. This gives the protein CASSQDGARNEAFF.

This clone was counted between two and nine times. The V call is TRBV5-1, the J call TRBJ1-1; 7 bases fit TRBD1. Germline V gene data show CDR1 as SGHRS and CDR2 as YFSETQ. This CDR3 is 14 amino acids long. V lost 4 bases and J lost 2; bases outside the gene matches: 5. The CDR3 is CASSQTGSNTEAFF. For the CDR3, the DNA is TGCGCCAGCAGCCAGACAGGGTCCAACACTGAAGCTTTCTTT.

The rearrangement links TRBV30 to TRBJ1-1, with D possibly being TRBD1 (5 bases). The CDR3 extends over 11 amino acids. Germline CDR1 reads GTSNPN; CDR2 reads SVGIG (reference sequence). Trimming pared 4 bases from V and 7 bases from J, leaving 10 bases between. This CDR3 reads CAWKFGGEAFF. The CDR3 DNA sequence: TGTGCCTGGAAATTCGGGGGTGAAGCTTTCTTT.

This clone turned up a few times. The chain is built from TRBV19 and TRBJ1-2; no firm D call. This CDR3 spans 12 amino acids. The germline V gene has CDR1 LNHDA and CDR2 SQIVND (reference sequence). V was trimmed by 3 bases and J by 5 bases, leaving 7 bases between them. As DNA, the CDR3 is TGTGCCAGTAGTATGCCAGGATATGGCTACACCTTC. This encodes CASSMPGYGYTF.

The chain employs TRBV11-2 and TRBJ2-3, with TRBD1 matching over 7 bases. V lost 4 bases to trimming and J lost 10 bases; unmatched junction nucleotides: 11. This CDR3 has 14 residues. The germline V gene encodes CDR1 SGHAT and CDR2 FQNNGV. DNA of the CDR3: TGTGCCAGCAGCTCCGAGACAGGGTCCGGTGCGCAGTATTTT. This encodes CASSSETGSGAQYF.

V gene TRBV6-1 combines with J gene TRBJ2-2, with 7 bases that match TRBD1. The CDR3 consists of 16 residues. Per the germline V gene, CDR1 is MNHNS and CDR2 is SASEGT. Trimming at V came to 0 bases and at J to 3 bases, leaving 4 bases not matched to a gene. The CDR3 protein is CASSEAGDRDTGELFF. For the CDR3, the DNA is TGTGCCAGCAGTGAAGCTGGAGACAGGGACACCGGGGAGCTGTTTTTT.

The CDR3 nucleotides are TGCAGCGTACGGGAGCGGGGAAGCTCCTACAATGAGCAGTTCTTC. Translated, it gives CSVRERGSSYNEQFF. This sequence joins TRBV29-1 and TRBJ2-1; 7 nucleotides align to TRBD2. J was trimmed by 0 bases and V by 6 bases; bases with no gene match: 8. The germline CDR1 and CDR2 sequences are SQVTM and ANQGSEA. The CDR3 loop spans 15 amino acids.

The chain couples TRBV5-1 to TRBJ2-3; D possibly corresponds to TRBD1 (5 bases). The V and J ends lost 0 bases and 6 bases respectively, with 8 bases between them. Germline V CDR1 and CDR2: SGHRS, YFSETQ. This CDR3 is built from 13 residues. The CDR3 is CASSLEGMDTQYF. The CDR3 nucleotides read TGCGCCAGCAGCTTGGAGGGGATGGATACGCAGTATTTT.

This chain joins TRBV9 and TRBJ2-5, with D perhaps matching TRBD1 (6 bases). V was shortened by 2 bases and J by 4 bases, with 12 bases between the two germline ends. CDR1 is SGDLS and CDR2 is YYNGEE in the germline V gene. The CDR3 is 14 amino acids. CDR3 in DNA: TGTGCCAGCAGCGTCAAGGGGGAAGGAGAGACCCAGTACTTC. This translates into CASSVKGEGETQYF. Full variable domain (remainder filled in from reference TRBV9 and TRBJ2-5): DSGVTQTPKHLITATGQRVTLRCSPRSGDLSVYWYQQSLDQGLQFLIQYYNGEERAKGNILERFSAQQFPDLHSELNLSSLELGDSALYFCASSVKGEGETQYFGPGTRLLVL.

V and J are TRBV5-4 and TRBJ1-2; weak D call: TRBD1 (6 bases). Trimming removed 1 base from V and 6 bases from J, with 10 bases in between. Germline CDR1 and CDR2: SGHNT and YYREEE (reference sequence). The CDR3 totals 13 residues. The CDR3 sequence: CASSLNRVDGYTF. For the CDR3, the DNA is TGTGCCAGCAGCTTGAACAGGGTGGATGGCTACACCTTC.

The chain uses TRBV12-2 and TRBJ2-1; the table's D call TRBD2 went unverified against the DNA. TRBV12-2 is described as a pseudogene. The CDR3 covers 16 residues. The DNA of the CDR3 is TGTGTAAGTCGCTTAGCTCCTAGCGGGGGTAACAATGAGCAGTTCTTC. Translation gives CVSRLAPSGGNNEQFF.

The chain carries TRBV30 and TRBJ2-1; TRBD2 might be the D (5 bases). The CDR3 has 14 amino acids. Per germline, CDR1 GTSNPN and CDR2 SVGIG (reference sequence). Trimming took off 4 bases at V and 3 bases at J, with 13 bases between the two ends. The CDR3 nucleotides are TGTGCCTGGAATCCCGCCCGGGACTACAATGAGCAGTTCTTC. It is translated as CAWNPARDYNEQFF.

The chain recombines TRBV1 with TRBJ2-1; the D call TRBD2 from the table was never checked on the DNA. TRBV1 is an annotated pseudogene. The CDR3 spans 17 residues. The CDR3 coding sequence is TGCACCAGCAGCCAAGAAGCGCCGGCTATCCAGTACAATGAGCAGTTCTTC. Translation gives CTSSQEAPAIQYNEQFF.